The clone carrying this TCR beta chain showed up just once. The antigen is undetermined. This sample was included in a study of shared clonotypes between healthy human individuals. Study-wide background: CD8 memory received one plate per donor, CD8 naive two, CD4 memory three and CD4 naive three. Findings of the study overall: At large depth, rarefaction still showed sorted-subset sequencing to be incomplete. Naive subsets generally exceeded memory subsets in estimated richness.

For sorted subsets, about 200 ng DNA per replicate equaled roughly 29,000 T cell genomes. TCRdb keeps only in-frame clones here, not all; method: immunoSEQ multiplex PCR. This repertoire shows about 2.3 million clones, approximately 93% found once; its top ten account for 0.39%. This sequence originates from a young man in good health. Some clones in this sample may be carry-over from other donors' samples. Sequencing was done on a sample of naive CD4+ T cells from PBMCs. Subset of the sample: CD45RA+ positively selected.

This CDR3 is CASSLGLAENNEQFF. The CDR3 coding sequence is TGTGCCAGCTCACTCGGACTAGCGGAGAACAATGAGCAGTTCTTC. The rearrangement joins TRBV18 to TRBJ2-1; 10 bases match TRBD2. Germline CDR1 reads KGHSH; CDR2 reads LQKENI. J lost 5 bases, V lost 4 bases, and 5 bases had no gene match. This CDR3 is built from 15 residues.